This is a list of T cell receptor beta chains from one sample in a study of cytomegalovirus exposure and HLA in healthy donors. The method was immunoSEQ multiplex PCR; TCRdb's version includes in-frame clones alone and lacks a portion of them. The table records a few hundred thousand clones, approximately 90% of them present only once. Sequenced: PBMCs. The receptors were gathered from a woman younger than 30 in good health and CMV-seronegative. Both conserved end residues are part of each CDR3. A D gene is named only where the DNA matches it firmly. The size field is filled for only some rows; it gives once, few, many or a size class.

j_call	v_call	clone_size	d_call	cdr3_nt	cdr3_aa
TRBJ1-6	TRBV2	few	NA	TGTGCCAGCAGTGTTACAGGGAATAATTCACCCCTCCACTTT	CASSVTGNNSPLHF
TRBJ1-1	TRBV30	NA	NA	TGTGCCTGGAGTCCCGACAGTCTAGTGAACACTGAAGCTTTCTTT	CAWSPDSLVNTEAFF
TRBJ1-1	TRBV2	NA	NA	TGTGCCAGCAGGGAGGGGAAACGTAGAAGCACTGAAGCTTTCTTT	CASREGKRRSTEAFF
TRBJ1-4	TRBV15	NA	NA	TGTGCCACCAGCGAGTTTGGAGAAGAAAAACTGTTTTTT	CATSEFGEEKLFF
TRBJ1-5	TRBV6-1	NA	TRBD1	TGTGCCAGCAAGGACAGGGGGCGAGTAAGTCAGCCCCAGCATTTT	CASKDRGRVSQPQHF
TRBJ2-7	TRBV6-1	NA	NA	TGTGCCAGCAGTGAGTCCAGGTGGACCTACGAGCAGTACTTC	CASSESRWTYEQYF
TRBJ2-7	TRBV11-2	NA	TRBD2	TGTGCCAGCAGCTTTAGTACGGGGGGAGGGTACGAGCAGTACTTC	CASSFSTGGGYEQYF
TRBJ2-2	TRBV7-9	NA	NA	TGTGCCAGCAGCCCCCGGGATTTGAACACCGGGGAGCTGTTTTTT	CASSPRDLNTGELFF
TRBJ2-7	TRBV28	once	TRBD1	TGTGCCAGCACACCCGGGACAGGTCCCTACGAGCAGTACTTC	CASTPGTGPYEQYF
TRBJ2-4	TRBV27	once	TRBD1	TGTGCCAGCAGTATGCAGGGGGCTGGAAACATTCAGTACTTC	CASSMQGAGNIQYF
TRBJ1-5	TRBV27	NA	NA	TGTGCCAGCAGTTTTGACAGCGCCTTCGGGCAGCCCCAGCATTTT	CASSFDSAFGQPQHF
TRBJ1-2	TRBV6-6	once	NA	TGTGCCAGCAGTTACCTTAACTATGGCTACACCTTC	CASSYLNYGYTF
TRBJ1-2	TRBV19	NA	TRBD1	TGTGCCAGTAGTAAGAGGGGACAGGGAGACTATGGCTACACCTTC	CASSKRGQGDYGYTF
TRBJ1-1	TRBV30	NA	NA	TGTGCCTGGAGTAACCCCGACAGAGCGAACACTGAAGCTTTCTTT	CAWSNPDRANTEAFF
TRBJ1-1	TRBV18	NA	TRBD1	TGTGCCAGCTCACCCGGGACAGGAACCGAAGCTTTCTTT	CASSPGTGTEAFF